This TCR beta chain is drawn from a study of OX40 agonist ivuxolimab in advanced cancers. With respect to the entire study: Ivuxolimab, which targeted the costimulatory receptor OX40 (CD134), was an agonistic, fully human IgG2 monoclonal antibody. Peripheral TCRbeta sequencing was intended to test whether TCR sequence diversity was altered and clonal T-cell expansion was caused by ivuxolimab. Among the 52 dose-escalation patients, about 19 had hepatocellular carcinoma, about 15 melanoma, 9 renal cell carcinoma and 9 head and neck cancer. Three dose-escalation patients achieved partial responses, one with hepatocellular carcinoma and two with cutaneous melanoma. The dose-escalation cohort was roughly 83% male with a mean age of roughly 62 years, ranging from roughly 20 to 80. The paper reports the monotherapy dose-escalation portion (N of about 54 patients) of the phase I ivuxolimab trial. Prior anti-PD-1, anti-PD-L1 or anti-CTLA-4 therapy was permitted, and approximately 40% of dose-escalation patients had received checkpoint inhibitors. Intravenous ivuxolimab was administered to patients every 2 weeks at six dose levels: 0.01, 0.1, 0.3, 1.5, 3 and 10 mg/kg. Results and caveats for the whole study, not just this receptor: At doses from 0.1 to 3.0 mg/kg, clonal expansion was seen in both CD4+ and CD8+ blood T cells between baseline and week 6. Antigen specificity was not determined for the clonally expanded peripheral T cells. In the 0.1-3.0 mg/kg groups, partial responders were among the patients with the lowest normalized peripheral clonal expansion, particularly in CD8+ T cells. Low levels of normalized T-cell clonal expansion were also seen in some patients who did not respond. After ivuxolimab, more expanded clones were found on average in CD8+ T cells than in CD4+ T cells.

Clipping removes 4 bases from V and 6 bases from J, with 12 as the unmatched junction base count. The CDR3 numbers 16 residues from cysteine through phenylalanine. Only CDR3 DNA remains: 48 bases, in frame from the first base. As encoded in the germline V gene, CDR1 is KGHSH while CDR2 is LQKENI. In regard to this clone: Its binding antigen is unknown. Base qualities were left out, and no much larger clone turns up one base away.

Patients with a history of autoimmune disease or receiving systemic immunosuppression were excluded from the trial. Peripheral blood for TCR sequencing was drawn from every dose cohort at baseline, at cycle 4 day 1 and at cycle 7 day 1. The samples were taken from a phase I, first-in-human, multicenter, open-label dose-escalation trial of ivuxolimab. Adults with locally advanced or metastatic head and neck squamous cell, hepatocellular, melanoma or renal cell carcinoma were enrolled in the trial. Before TCR sequencing, CD4+ T cells and CD8+ T cells from peripheral blood were sorted into separate populations. For sequencing of the TCRbeta CDR3 region, genomic DNA was extracted from the sorted cells. The immunoSEQ Assay was used to sequence the TCRbeta CDR3 regions. TCRdb holds this immuneACCESS table with in-frame rearrangements only. Some clones are missing; in checked studies, unresolved V genes explain under half, and the rest has no known cause. In all, the sample holds under 45,000 clones, and 78% of those were seen once. Around 13% of the sample goes to the ten largest clones.

The clonotype comes from an adult with an advanced solid tumor such as melanoma, head and neck, liver or kidney cancer. The chain couples TRBV18 to TRBJ2-1, with TRBD1 matching 7 junction bases. Source: CD4+ or CD8+ T cells sorted from blood, taken in a trial of the OX40 agonist ivuxolimab. The sequenced DNA: TGTGCCAGCTCACGACAGGGCCTCTTAGAGGGCAATGAGCAGTTCTTC. Protein translation: CASSRQGLLEGNEQFF.